Each of the 11 T cell receptor beta chains below was sequenced from the same sample in a study of metastatic and nonmetastatic thyroid tumors. Each patient went into thyroid surgery without having received any treatment. TCRdb redid the clone calls on the PCR reads using MiXCR. The data hold 32,000 or so clones, with about a sixth observed a single time. Sequenced input: blood. These receptor sequences come from a male donor with papillary thyroid cancer or a benign thyroid nodule (not recorded which). Some clones in this sample may be carry-over from other donors' samples.

The rearrangement uses TRBV20-1 and TRBJ2-5; no definite D call. Germline V gene sequence: CDR1 DFQATT, CDR2 SNEGSKA (reference sequence). The CDR3 is 11 residues long. The V end was cut by 3 bases, the J end by 5 bases, with 7 bases between. The CDR3 DNA sequence: TGCAGTGCTAGGGATGGGGAGACCCAGTACTTC. As protein: CSARDGETQYF.

The sample holds many counts of this clone. This sequence joins TRBV4-2 and TRBJ2-7, with 7 bases identical to TRBD2. Germline CDR1 is LGHNA and CDR2 is YNFKEQ. The ends lost 0 bases at V and 0 bases at J; junction bases unmatched: 5. The CDR3 extends over 16 amino acids. The CDR3 DNA reads TGTGCCAGCAGCCAAGACCGGGACTACAGCTCCTACGAGCAGTACTTC. It is translated as CASSQDRDYSSYEQYF.

This clone was recorded at least ten times. The rearrangement uses TRBV28 and TRBJ1-5; no clear D gene. The CDR3 is 12 amino acids. Between the trimmed V and J ends, which lost 1 base and 6 bases, there was a span of 4 bases. Germline loops: CDR1 MDHEN, CDR2 SYDVKM. This CDR3 reads CASSLFSQPQHF. CDR3 DNA: TGTGCCAGCAGTTTATTTAGTCAGCCCCAGCATTTT.

This clone turned up a few times. Sequence at one end of the junction differs from germline and may be a read error. The V call is TRBV6-2 or TRBV6-3, the J call TRBJ2-6; tentative D call: TRBD1 (5 bases). Germline V lookup: CDR1 MNHEY, CDR2 SVGEGT. The CDR3 consists of 15 residues. The CDR3 here is CASSYRPSGANVMTF. DNA of the CDR3: TGTGCCAGCAGTTACCGGCCTTCTGGGGCAAACGTCATGACTTTC.

At least ten counts were recorded for this clone. V and J are TRBV7-2 and TRBJ2-1, with D perhaps matching TRBD2 (5 bases). CDR1 SGHTA and CDR2 FQGNSA come from the germline V gene. The V gene lost 6 bases and the J gene lost 6 bases, with 12 bases spanning the gap. CDR3 size: 13 residues. The CDR3 reads CASSRMRANEQFF. The CDR3 bases are TGTGCCAGCAGTCGGATGCGGGCCAATGAGCAGTTCTTC.

This clone has a count of ten or more. J is TRBJ1-4 and V is TRBV2, with D uncertain. V was shortened by 7 bases and J by 3 bases, with 12 bases between the two germline ends. CDR1 and CDR2 (germline): SNHLY, FYNNEI. The CDR3 has 14 residues. In DNA, the CDR3 is TGTGCCAGCATCATGGGATCATCTAATGAAAAACTGTTTTTT. This sequence encodes CASIMGSSNEKLFF.

This clone was counted a single time. Mismatch with germline at one junction end may stem from a read error. The chain is built from TRBV11-3 and TRBJ2-3; D remains unclear. Germline V gives CDR1 SGHNT, CDR2 YENEEA. The length of the CDR3 is 14 residues. DNA of the CDR3: TGTTCCAGCAGCCCGACGAGCTCGTTCTATACGCAGTATTTT. Translated: CSSSPTSSFYTQYF.

This clone was observed at least ten times. V gene TRBV6-6 combines with J gene TRBJ2-7; possibly TRBD2 for D (5 bases). The ends were cut back, 0 bases at V and 6 bases at J, with 12 bases in the middle. The germline V gene has CDR1 MNHNY and CDR2 SVGAGI (reference sequence). This CDR3 has 14 residues. The CDR3 loop is CASSYSNGMGEQYF. The CDR3 coding sequence is TGTGCCAGCAGTTACTCGAACGGGATGGGCGAGCAGTACTTC.

Within the sample, this clone is medium-sized. J is TRBJ2-7 and V is TRBV12-3 or TRBV12-4; D not certain. The V end was cut by 2 bases, the J end by 3 bases, with 8 bases between. This CDR3 comprises 13 residues. The CDR3 protein is CASSLKAYYEQYF. The CDR3 DNA reads as TGTGCCAGCAGTTTAAAGGCCTACTACGAGCAGTACTTC.

This clone was counted ten times or more. This chain connects TRBV7-9 to TRBJ2-1, with D tentatively TRBD2 (6 bases). In germline, CDR1 is SEHNR, CDR2 FQNEAQ (reference sequence). The CDR3 contains 16 residues. V lost 8 bases and J 2 bases, leaving 19 bases between the germline ends. The CDR3 sequence is CASPPGSGPTYNEQFF. Written as DNA, the CDR3 is TGTGCCAGCCCCCCCGGGAGCGGACCTACCTACAATGAGCAGTTCTTC.

This clone came up a few times. A much larger clone lies one base from this, so it may be a read error. Other DNA sequences in the sample encode the same CDR3. Here the CDR3 reads CASSSTPFNTEAFF. Here the CDR3 DNA reads TGCGCCAGCAGCTCGACACCTTTTAACACTGAGGCTTTCTTT. The gene calls are TRBV5-5 and TRBJ1-1; D gene unclear. This CDR3 has 14 residues. Germline CDR1 and CDR2: SGHKS and YYEKEE (reference sequence).